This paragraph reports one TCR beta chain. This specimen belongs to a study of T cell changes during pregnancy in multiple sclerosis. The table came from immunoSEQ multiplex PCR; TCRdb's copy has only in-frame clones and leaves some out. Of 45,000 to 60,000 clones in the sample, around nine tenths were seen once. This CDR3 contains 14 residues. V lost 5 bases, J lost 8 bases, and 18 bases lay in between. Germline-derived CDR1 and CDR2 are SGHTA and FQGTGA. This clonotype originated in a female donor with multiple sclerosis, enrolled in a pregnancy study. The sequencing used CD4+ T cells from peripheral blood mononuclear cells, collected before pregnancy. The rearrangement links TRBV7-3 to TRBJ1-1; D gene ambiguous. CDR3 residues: CASSTAASGSEAFF. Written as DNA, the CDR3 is TGTGCCAGCAGCACCGCCGCCTCGGGATCCGAAGCTTTCTTT.